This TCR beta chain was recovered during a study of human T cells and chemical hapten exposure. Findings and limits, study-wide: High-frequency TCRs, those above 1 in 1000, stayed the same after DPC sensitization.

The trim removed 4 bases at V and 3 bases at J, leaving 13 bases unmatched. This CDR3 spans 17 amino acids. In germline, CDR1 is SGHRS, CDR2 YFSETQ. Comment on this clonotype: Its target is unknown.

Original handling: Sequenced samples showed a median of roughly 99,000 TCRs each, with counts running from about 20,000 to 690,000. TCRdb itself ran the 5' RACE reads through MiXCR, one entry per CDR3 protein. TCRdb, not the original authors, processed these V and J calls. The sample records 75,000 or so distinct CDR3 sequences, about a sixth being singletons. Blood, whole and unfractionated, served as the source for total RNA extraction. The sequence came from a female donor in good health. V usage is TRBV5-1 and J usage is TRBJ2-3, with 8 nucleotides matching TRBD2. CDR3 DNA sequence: TGCGCCAGCAGCCCCACAGTGAGCGGGGGAGCGACAGATACGCAGTATTTT. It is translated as CASSPTVSGGATDTQYF.